This T cell receptor (beta chain) is drawn from a study of human T cells and chemical hapten exposure. Findings of the study overall: There was alopecia in the donors, so their immune response may differ from that of healthy people. Clustering by CDR3 similarity yielded significantly more large clusters from expanded TCRs than controls.

At least ten counts were recorded for this clonotype. Its specificity is unknown. Germline V gives CDR1 LGHNA, CDR2 YNFKEQ. Trimming at V came to 0 bases and at J to 4 bases, leaving 2 bases not matched to a gene. This CDR3 has 15 residues. Time point meaning: pre-sensitization, week 0. The treatment denotes: therapeutic diphenylcyclopropenone sensitization with weekly scalp DPC. From the RACE reads, TCRdb called clonotypes with MiXCR, one entry per CDR3 protein. The table records 89,000 or so distinct CDR3 sequences, 8.5% of them present only once. V gene TRBV4-2 combines with J gene TRBJ2-7, with TRBD1 identical over 11 bases. The receptor was isolated from a man in his forties with alopecia areata. Some clones in this sample may be carry-over from other donors' samples. The sequencing here drew on whole blood, taken in connection with sensitization to the hapten diphenylcyclopropenone (DPC). CDR3: CASSQDGQGAYEQYF. The CDR3 DNA is TGTGCCAGCAGCCAAGATGGACAGGGGGCATACGAGCAGTACTTC.